These T cell receptor beta chains were read from a single sample in a study of blood T cell repertoires in COVID-19. Here immunoSEQ multiplex PCR was the method, and the copy in TCRdb shows in-frame clones only, minus some. The data hold 250,000 to 300,000 clones, with approximately 80% observed a single time. Sequenced material: peripheral blood. The receptor source for this set is a man aged 55-75 years with acute or convalescent COVID-19. CDR3s include the opening cysteine and the closing phenylalanine or tryptophan.

TRBV27	TRBJ2-2	CASSFGRPIANTGELFF
TRBV7-3	TRBJ2-1	CASSKGQGRNEQFF
TRBV13	TRBJ2-6	CASSFRGQPSSGANVLTF
TRBV29-1	TRBJ2-7	CSVLQGAEEQYF
TRBV10-1	TRBJ1-2	CASSAGTGSLYTF
TRBV2	TRBJ2-2	CASSGTRPTGELFF
TRBV14	TRBJ1-4	CASSQLGTGGKELFF
TRBV7-8	TRBJ1-4	CASSLSPNAYRGDEKLFF
TRBV7-9	TRBJ1-1	CASSLTPRGNTEAFF
TRBV7-9	TRBJ2-2	CASSSSGGTGELFF
TRBV7-8	TRBJ1-6	CASSHQGSHSPLHF
TRBV7-2	TRBJ2-7	CASSRSGYEQYF
TRBV13	TRBJ2-1	CASSPRLNYNEQFF
TRBV7-9	TRBJ2-1	CASSLGTGVEQFF
TRBV10-3	TRBJ1-6	CAIGGVGSPLHF
TRBV6-5	TRBJ1-5	CASMRAGARQPQHF
TRBV6-1	TRBJ2-1	CASSEVGLAGGPSNEQFF
TRBV25-1	TRBJ1-2	CASSAGTGNYGYTF
TRBV7-6	TRBJ2-3	CASSLAIAGTDTQYF
TRBV6-5	TRBJ2-5	CASSYSEGVETQYF